The rows below give T cell receptor beta chains drawn from one sample of a study of T cell repertoires in cytomegalovirus infection. TCRdb passed the reads through MiXCR, listing each CDR3 protein once. The sample has fewer than 550,000 distinct CDR3 sequences, over 9% seen once. The sequencing input was PBMCs. The origin of the receptors is a human donor in good health (CMV status not recorded). Some clones in this sample may be carry-over from other donors' samples. CDR3s include the opening cysteine and the closing phenylalanine or tryptophan. Each record gives: clone size, J gene, D gene, V gene, CDR3 protein, CDR3 DNA. A D gene is named only where the DNA matches it firmly. A clone size is listed for some rows: how often the clone was seen (once, few, many), or a class if it is expanded.

size: NA
J: TRBJ2-7
D: TRBD2
V: TRBV7-9
CDR3: CASRGTSGYEQYF
DNA: TGTGCCAGCAGGGGGACTAGCGGGTACGAGCAGTACTTC

size: NA
J: TRBJ1-2
D: NA
V: TRBV20-1
CDR3: CSALGLGVWSMYGYTF
DNA: TGCAGTGCTTTGGGCTTGGGGGTGTGGAGCATGTATGGCTACACCTTC

size: few
J: TRBJ2-7
D: TRBD2
V: TRBV9
CDR3: CASSVVPSGYYEQYF
DNA: TGTGCCAGCAGCGTAGTTCCTAGCGGATACTACGAGCAGTACTTC

size: NA
J: TRBJ2-1
D: TRBD2
V: TRBV20-1
CDR3: CSAREGAGGLGSF
DNA: TGCAGTGCTAGAGAGGGCGCGGGGGGGCTCGGGTCCTTC

size: few
J: TRBJ1-2
D: TRBD1
V: TRBV5-4
CDR3: CASSLPGQGSDGYTF
DNA: TGTGCCAGCAGTTTGCCGGGACAGGGGAGCGATGGCTACACCTTC

size: many
J: TRBJ1-3
D: NA
V: TRBV20-1
CDR3: CSARPGTGNTIYF
DNA: TGCAGTGCTAGACCGGGAACTGGAAACACCATATATTTT

size: NA
J: TRBJ1-3
D: NA
V: TRBV19
CDR3: CASSIDRTRGNTIYF
DNA: TGTGCCAGTAGTATAGACAGGACACGAGGAAACACCATATATTTT

size: NA
J: TRBJ1-1
D: NA
V: TRBV9
CDR3: CASSVVGDTEAFF
DNA: TGTGCCAGCAGCGTAGTAGGCGACACTGAAGCTTTCTTT

size: few
J: TRBJ1-2
D: NA
V: TRBV7-9
CDR3: CASSTLAREPLGYTF
DNA: TGTGCCAGCAGCACGCTGGCCAGAGAGCCTCTGGGCTACACCTTC

size: many
J: TRBJ2-3
D: TRBD2
V: TRBV14
CDR3: CASSPRTSVSTDTQYF
DNA: TGTGCCAGCAGCCCAAGGACTAGCGTTAGCACAGATACGCAGTATTTT

size: many
J: TRBJ1-5
D: NA
V: TRBV20-1
CDR3: CSASLSAGTSNQPQHF
DNA: TGCAGTGCTAGTTTATCGGCAGGGACAAGCAATCAGCCCCAGCATTTT

size: NA
J: TRBJ2-3
D: TRBD2
V: TRBV28
CDR3: CASSFQGGRSDTQYF
DNA: TGTGCCAGCAGTTTCCAGGGCGGGAGATCAGATACGCAGTATTTT

size: NA
J: TRBJ1-3
D: NA
V: TRBV3-1
CDR3: CASSQDREVLRRNTIYF
DNA: TGTGCCAGCAGCCAAGATCGGGAGGTACTGAGGAGAAACACCATATATTTT

size: many
J: TRBJ1-5
D: TRBD1
V: TRBV12-3/TRBV12-4
CDR3: CASSPGTGGSQPQHF
DNA: TGTGCCAGCAGTCCCGGGACAGGTGGTAGTCAGCCCCAGCATTTT

size: NA
J: TRBJ2-2
D: TRBD1
V: TRBV12-3/TRBV12-4
CDR3: CASSFQGADTGELFF
DNA: TGTGCCAGCAGTTTCCAGGGGGCGGACACCGGGGAGCTGTTTTTT

size: many
J: TRBJ2-1
D: NA
V: TRBV10-3
CDR3: CATTRRKEDEQFF
DNA: TGTGCCACTACTCGCAGAAAGGAGGATGAGCAGTTCTTC

size: many
J: TRBJ2-5
D: NA
V: TRBV7-2
CDR3: CASSPRGVGGYQETQYF
DNA: TGTGCCAGCAGCCCGAGAGGGGTCGGGGGCTACCAAGAGACCCAGTACTTC

size: NA
J: TRBJ1-4
D: NA
V: TRBV2
CDR3: CASRDTGNTEKLFF
DNA: TGTGCCAGCAGGGACACAGGGAACACTGAAAAACTGTTTTTT

size: many
J: TRBJ2-3
D: NA
V: TRBV27
CDR3: CASSLAGTADTQYF
DNA: TGTGCCAGCAGTTTAGCCGGGACCGCAGATACGCAGTATTTT

size: few
J: TRBJ2-6
D: NA
V: TRBV5-8
CDR3: CASSLKIDILSGANVLTF
DNA: TGTGCCAGCAGCTTAAAGATAGACATCCTCTCTGGGGCCAACGTCCTGACTTTC

size: many
J: TRBJ2-7
D: TRBD1
V: TRBV7-3
CDR3: CASSLDRVSEQYF
DNA: TGTGCCAGCAGCTTGGACAGGGTATCCGAGCAGTACTTC

size: many
J: TRBJ2-1
D: NA
V: TRBV12-3/TRBV12-4
CDR3: CASSLVRDANEQFF
DNA: TGTGCCAGCAGTTTGGTAAGGGACGCCAATGAGCAGTTCTTC

size: NA
J: TRBJ2-7
D: TRBD1
V: TRBV5-1
CDR3: CASSWTGGNDEQYF
DNA: TGCGCCAGCAGCTGGACAGGGGGCAACGACGAGCAGTACTTC

size: many
J: TRBJ2-7
D: TRBD2
V: TRBV7-2
CDR3: CASSLIDRLAGGSYEQYF
DNA: TGTGCCAGCAGCTTAATAGATCGACTAGCGGGAGGCTCCTACGAGCAGTACTTC

size: many
J: TRBJ2-3
D: TRBD2
V: TRBV11-2
CDR3: CASSLEGGGARDTQYF
DNA: TGTGCCAGCAGCTTAGAGGGCGGGGGGGCCAGAGATACGCAGTATTTT

size: many
J: TRBJ1-5
D: NA
V: TRBV5-1
CDR3: CASSLDTGRHQPQHF
DNA: TGCGCCAGCAGCTTGGATACAGGGAGACACCAGCCCCAGCATTTT

size: many
J: TRBJ2-2
D: TRBD2
V: TRBV2
CDR3: CASIPTSAGELFF
DNA: TGTGCCAGCATACCGACTAGCGCCGGGGAGCTGTTTTTT

size: many
J: TRBJ1-2
D: NA
V: TRBV28
CDR3: CASSLEGYGYTF
DNA: TGTGCCAGCAGCTTAGAGGGGTATGGCTACACCTTC

size: NA
J: TRBJ1-2
D: TRBD1
V: TRBV28
CDR3: CASSLLTGGGGYTF
DNA: TGTGCCAGCAGTCTCCTGACAGGGGGAGGTGGCTACACCTTC

size: NA
J: TRBJ2-7
D: NA
V: TRBV29-1
CDR3: CSVESGETTYEQYF
DNA: TGCAGCGTTGAATCAGGGGAGACTACCTACGAGCAGTACTTC

size: many
J: TRBJ2-6
D: TRBD1
V: TRBV5-1
CDR3: CASSHTGVSGANVLTF
DNA: TGCGCCAGCAGCCACACAGGGGTCTCTGGGGCCAACGTCCTGACTTTC

size: few
J: TRBJ2-1
D: NA
V: TRBV29-1
CDR3: CSVRDSFYNEQFF
DNA: TGCAGCGTTAGGGACTCCTTCTACAATGAGCAGTTCTTC

size: few
J: TRBJ1-2
D: NA
V: TRBV20-1
CDR3: CSAREQGSDGDYGYTF
DNA: TGCAGTGCTAGAGAACAGGGTTCAGATGGAGACTATGGCTACACCTTC

size: NA
J: TRBJ1-1
D: NA
V: TRBV3-1
CDR3: CASSQWSGNTEAFF
DNA: TGTGCCAGCAGCCAATGGTCAGGGAACACTGAAGCTTTCTTT

size: NA
J: TRBJ1-1
D: NA
V: TRBV6-6
CDR3: CASSYSEGGTEAFF
DNA: TGTGCCAGCAGTTACTCGGAGGGAGGAACTGAAGCTTTCTTT

size: many
J: TRBJ2-1
D: TRBD2
V: TRBV7-9
CDR3: CASTYQIGLAVMSSYNEQFF
DNA: TGTGCCAGCACCTACCAGATCGGACTAGCGGTTATGAGCTCCTACAATGAGCAGTTCTTC

size: many
J: TRBJ1-5
D: NA
V: TRBV2
CDR3: CASSDSDSNQPQHF
DNA: TGTGCCAGCAGTGATTCGGATAGCAATCAGCCCCAGCATTTT

size: many
J: TRBJ2-7
D: NA
V: TRBV7-2
CDR3: CASRTGPISYEQYF
DNA: TGTGCCAGCAGGACCGGGCCCATCTCTTACGAGCAGTACTTC

size: many
J: TRBJ2-1
D: NA
V: TRBV7-2
CDR3: CASSLVSGNVHNEQFF
DNA: TGTGCCAGCAGCTTGGTTTCAGGGAATGTCCACAATGAGCAGTTCTTC

size: few
J: TRBJ2-1
D: TRBD2
V: TRBV20-1
CDR3: CSAGTSESYNEQFF
DNA: TGCAGTGCTGGGACTAGCGAGTCCTACAATGAGCAGTTCTTC

size: many
J: TRBJ2-1
D: TRBD2
V: TRBV7-3
CDR3: CASSAPGGWQQFF
DNA: TGTGCCAGCAGCGCCCCGGGGGGATGGCAGCAGTTCTTC

size: many
J: TRBJ2-7
D: TRBD2
V: TRBV6-5
CDR3: CASSYRVSGTYEQYF
DNA: TGTGCCAGCAGTTACCGTGTTAGCGGGACTTACGAGCAGTACTTC

size: many
J: TRBJ1-2
D: NA
V: TRBV4-2
CDR3: CASSHVDSGYTF
DNA: TGTGCCAGCAGCCATGTGGACAGTGGCTACACCTTC

size: many
J: TRBJ2-1
D: NA
V: TRBV2
CDR3: CASSESWVSNEQFF
DNA: TGTGCCAGCAGTGAATCGTGGGTCAGCAATGAGCAGTTCTTC

size: NA
J: TRBJ1-1
D: NA
V: TRBV4-2
CDR3: CASSQDRGGNTEAFF
DNA: TGTGCCAGCAGCCAAGATCGGGGAGGGAACACTGAAGCTTTCTTT

size: many
J: TRBJ1-1
D: NA
V: TRBV4-2
CDR3: CASSQDRGRVTEAFF
DNA: TGTGCCAGCAGCCAAGATAGGGGGAGGGTCACTGAAGCTTTCTTT

size: NA
J: TRBJ2-2
D: TRBD1
V: TRBV6-1
CDR3: CASRAILGQGIGELFF
DNA: TGTGCCAGCAGAGCTATACTCGGACAGGGGATCGGGGAGCTGTTTTTT

size: many
J: TRBJ2-1
D: TRBD1
V: TRBV19
CDR3: CASSLGQGEGNEQFF
DNA: TGTGCCAGTAGTTTGGGACAGGGCGAGGGCAATGAGCAGTTCTTC

size: NA
J: TRBJ1-2
D: TRBD1
V: TRBV29-1
CDR3: CSARTGGAYGYTF
DNA: TGCAGCGCCCGGACAGGAGGAGCCTATGGCTACACCTTC

size: few
J: TRBJ2-1
D: TRBD1
V: TRBV6-6
CDR3: CASSYTGQGGNEQFF
DNA: TGTGCCAGCAGTTACACGGGACAGGGAGGGAATGAGCAGTTCTTC

size: many
J: TRBJ2-7
D: NA
V: TRBV28
CDR3: CASSFPPDRLTYEQYF
DNA: TGTGCCAGCAGCTTTCCTCCTGACAGACTTACCTACGAGCAGTACTTC

size: NA
J: TRBJ2-2
D: TRBD2
V: TRBV12-3/TRBV12-4
CDR3: CASSQRAGTTGELFF
DNA: TGTGCCAGCAGTCAACGAGCGGGAACCACCGGGGAGCTGTTTTTT

size: NA
J: TRBJ2-3
D: TRBD2
V: TRBV18
CDR3: CASSPRTSGWSTDTQYF
DNA: TGTGCCAGCTCACCACGGACTAGCGGGTGGAGCACAGATACGCAGTATTTT

size: few
J: TRBJ2-3
D: TRBD1
V: TRBV15
CDR3: CATSRGGQGADTQYF
DNA: TGTGCCACCAGCAGAGGGGGACAGGGGGCAGATACGCAGTATTTT

size: many
J: TRBJ1-1
D: TRBD1
V: TRBV25-1
CDR3: CASSVYLDRGGTEAFF
DNA: TGTGCCAGCAGTGTATATTTGGACAGGGGCGGGACTGAAGCTTTCTTT